A single sample is the source of the 5 T cell receptor beta chains below, sequenced in a study of graft-versus-host responses after intestinal transplantation. No cognate antigen is known for these TCRs. Generated by immunoSEQ multiplex PCR, the TCRdb table keeps only in-frame clones and is missing some. The data contain about 93,000 clones, roughly 80% of them singletons. The starting material was unstimulated CD4+ T cells sorted from spleen or lymph node cells, obtained before intestinal transplant. These TCRs come from a human donor who received an intestinal transplant.

The chain has TRBV15 and TRBJ1-6; TRBD1 matches at 9 bases. Germline CDR1 is LNHNV and CDR2 is YYDKDF (reference sequence). J gave up 7 bases and V 5 bases, and 3 bases lay outside the gene matches. The CDR3 is made up of 14 amino acids. As DNA, the CDR3 is TGTGCCACCAGCGCCGACAGGGGGAATTCACCCCTCCACTTT. It specifies CATSADRGNSPLHF.

The chain combines TRBV5-1 with TRBJ2-7; 7 bases match TRBD1. Germline CDR1 is SGHRS and CDR2 is YFSETQ. CDR3 length equals 14 residues. The junction had 5 bases not matched to a gene; V was cut back by 4 bases and J by 1 base. The CDR3 spells CASSLPGQSYEQYF. The CDR3 DNA is TGCGCCAGCAGCCTACCGGGACAGTCCTACGAGCAGTACTTC.

The chain joins TRBV6-1 to TRBJ2-5; a weak D match, TRBD2 (5 bases). The last part of the DNA fits TRBJ2-7 better; the J call may be wrong. The CDR3 sequence is 12 residues long. Germline V CDR1 and CDR2: MNHNS, SASEGT. The CDR3 region is CASRTVSYEQYF. DNA for the CDR3: TGTGCCAGCCGGACTGTTTCCTACGAGCAGTACTTC.

V usage is TRBV6-5 and J usage is TRBJ1-2; a possible D gene is TRBD1 (6 bases). Per the germline V gene, CDR1 is MNHEY and CDR2 is SVGAGI. This CDR3 is 15 amino acids long. V lost 1 base and J lost 6, with 15 bases in between. CDR3 loop: CASSYYLRDTDGYTF. Here the CDR3 DNA reads TGTGCCAGCAGTTACTACTTACGGGACACCGATGGCTACACCTTC.

The chain employs TRBV6-1 and TRBJ2-7; TRBD2 might be the D (7 bases). CDR3 length: 16 residues. CDR1 and CDR2 from the germline V gene are MNHNS and SASEGT. Trimming shortened V by 3 bases and J by 1 base, and 16 bases separated the two germline ends. CDR3 loop: CASSDFLGGPSYEQYF. The CDR3 DNA follows: TGTGCCAGCAGTGATTTTCTGGGGGGGCCTTCCTACGAGCAGTACTTC.